The clone carrying this TCR beta chain was observed many times. TCRdb re-derived calls from the reads in MiXCR, one entry per CDR3 protein. Of 150,000 to 200,000 distinct CDR3 sequences listed, approximately 9.7% are singletons. The sample comes from a study of T cell repertoires in cytomegalovirus infection. J was trimmed by 1 base and V by 6 bases; bases with no gene match: 7. This CDR3 has 15 amino acids. Germline V gene sequence: CDR1 SGHTA, CDR2 FQGNSA. The sample was PBMCs. The chain joins TRBV7-2 to TRBJ2-7, with 9 positions matching TRBD2. The sequence was collected from a human donor in good health (CMV status not recorded). Some clones in this sample may be carry-over from other donors' samples. The CDR3 loop is CASSQRGVSSYEQYF. Written as DNA, the CDR3 is TGTGCCAGCAGTCAGCGGGGGGTATCTTCCTACGAGCAGTACTTC.